The present T cell receptor (beta chain) was sequenced within a study of radiotherapy plus CTLA-4 blockade in lung cancer. Overall study: Disease control was seen in approximately 31% of patients, objective responses in about 18%.

Study findings and constraints: Among reported predictors of response, early blood T cell clone dynamics with interferon-beta performed best. TCR clones originating in tumors grew in number in blood after radiotherapy plus ipilimumab.

Assay: immunoSEQ multiplex PCR; the TCRdb copy retains only in-frame clones and omits some. The sample carries approximately 77,000 clones, about four fifths recorded once. Those with chemo-refractory metastatic non-small-cell lung cancer were treated with focal radiation combined with CTLA-4 blockade using ipilimumab. In its sample, this clone was seen a few times. Its target is not known. After removal of 4 bases from V and 0 bases from J, the junction contained 3 bases not matched to a gene. CDR1 is SGHNT, CDR2 YYREEE, per germline (reference sequence). The CDR3 contains 15 residues. This material consisted of peripheral blood, taken from a patient treated with radiotherapy plus ipilimumab. The rearrangement joins TRBV5-4 to TRBJ1-1; 10 bases are shared with TRBD1. The clonotype comes from a human donor with non-small cell lung cancer whose response to radiotherapy plus ipilimumab could not be evaluated. Some clones in this sample may be carry-over from other donors' samples. CDR3 coding DNA: TGTGCCAGCAGCCCGGGACAGGGGTTGAACACTGAAGCTTTCTTT. Protein product: CASSPGQGLNTEAFF.